This T cell receptor (beta chain) was captured in a study of T cell changes during pregnancy in multiple sclerosis. Trimming shortened V by 3 bases and J by 5 bases, and 5 bases separated the two germline ends. This CDR3 is 12 amino acids long. Germline V gene sequence: CDR1 MNHEY, CDR2 SMNVEV (reference sequence). Clones were read by immunoSEQ multiplex PCR, and TCRdb kept only the in-frame ones, dropping some. Among 59,000 or so clones listed, 92% were seen once. The chain is built from TRBV27 and TRBJ2-1; D gene unclear. Specimen: peripheral blood, collected in the third trimester of pregnancy. This TCR derives from a female donor in good health, enrolled as a control in a pregnancy study. The CDR3 DNA reads as TGTGCCAGCAGTTTCGCGGACAATGAGCAGTTCTTC. The encoded protein is CASSFADNEQFF.